This T cell receptor (beta chain) was sequenced in a study of radiotherapy plus CTLA-4 blockade in lung cancer. Overall study: Objective responses were observed in about 17% of patients, and disease control was achieved by about 30%.

A remark on this clone: What it binds is unknown.

Focal radiation and CTLA-4 blockade (ipilimumab) were tested in chemo-refractory metastatic non-small-cell lung cancer patients. Libraries were prepared by immunoSEQ multiplex PCR; TCRdb keeps only in-frame clonotypes and omits some of them. The repertoire has 9,500 to 15,000 clones, about 80% of them found once; the top ten carry 25% to 30%. This CDR3 region has 15 residues. CDR1 SGHAT and CDR2 FQNNGV come from the germline V gene. J was trimmed by 4 bases and V by 1 base; bases with no gene match: 3. General study results and limits: In blood, after radiotherapy plus ipilimumab, tumor-derived TCR clones expanded. Early shifts in blood T cell clones, with interferon-beta, reportedly predicted response best.

This receptor was identified in a human donor with non-small cell lung cancer that progressed on radiotherapy plus ipilimumab. The starting material was peripheral blood, obtained from a patient treated with radiotherapy plus ipilimumab. This chain connects TRBV11-2 to TRBJ2-1; 8 nucleotides match TRBD2. The CDR3 loop is CASSLVGGGYNEQFF. The DNA of the CDR3 is TGTGCCAGCAGCTTAGTTGGCGGGGGGTACAATGAGCAGTTCTTC.